The next 9 T cell receptor beta chains were all read from a single sample in a study of T-cell reconstitution after alpha-beta-depleted transplantation in children. Unique molecular identifiers were used in preparing the TCRbeta library. TCRdb fed the PCR reads into MiXCR, producing one record per CDR3 protein. Of 550,000 to 600,000 distinct CDR3 sequences in the sample, about 23% are singletons; the top ten hold 13% to 15%. The sample in question was PBMCs, mostly from graft donor cells, obtained 360 days after TCRalphabeta/CD19-depleted stem cell transplant. These receptors were collected from a boy younger than two who had a stem cell transplant for acute myeloid leukemia, so the T cells may come from the graft donor.

This clonotype was detected many times. The rearrangement uses TRBV7-9 and TRBJ2-1, with 9 bases identical to TRBD2. This CDR3 is 16 amino acids long. The germline V gene encodes CDR1 SEHNR and CDR2 FQNEAQ (reference sequence). With 0 bases clipped from V and 5 bases from J, the junction kept 5 bases outside the gene matches. The CDR3 region has the DNA TGTGCCAGCAGCTTAGCCCTAGCGGGGTCCGACAATGAGCAGTTCTTC. It encodes CASSLALAGSDNEQFF.

This clonotype has just a few counts. This sequence joins TRBV10-3 and TRBJ2-1; tentative D call: TRBD2 (5 bases). The germline gives CDR1 ENHRY, CDR2 SYGVKD. This CDR3 has 16 residues. V lost 6 bases to trimming and J lost 1 base, with 16 bases between them. CDR3 in DNA: TGTGCCATCAGGGGCAGGAATAGCGCGTCCTACAATGAGCAGTTCTTC. It translates to CAIRGRNSASYNEQFF.

This clonotype was detected only a few times. V is TRBV6-1 and J is TRBJ2-1, with D perhaps matching TRBD1 or TRBD2 (5 bases each). V was pared by 6 bases and J by 2 bases, with 14 bases between. This CDR3 spans 15 amino acids. Germline lookup yields CDR1 MNHNS and CDR2 SASEGT. In nucleotides, the CDR3 is TGTGCCAGCAGACCCGGGGACGGTGCCTACAATGAGCAGTTCTTC. It codes for CASRPGDGAYNEQFF.

The chain couples TRBV20-1 to TRBJ2-5, with 7 bases identical to TRBD2. V lost 0 bases and J lost 6; bases outside the gene matches: 13. This CDR3 has 16 residues. Germline V lookup: CDR1 DFQATT, CDR2 SNEGSKA (reference sequence). The CDR3 bases are TGCAGTGCTAGAGATCCGGGCGGGGGTTGGGATAAGACCCAGTACTTC. It codes for CSARDPGGGWDKTQYF.

This chain joins TRBV12-3 or TRBV12-4 and TRBJ2-7, with D possibly being TRBD1 or TRBD2 (5 bases each). Trimming removed 6 bases at V and 2 bases at J, with 17 bases between. The CDR3 spans 15 residues. CDR3: CASSPRGRNPYEQYF. The CDR3 region has the DNA TGTGCCAGCAGCCCCCGGGGCCGAAACCCCTACGAGCAGTACTTC.

This clonotype was detected ten times or more. The V call is TRBV12-3 or TRBV12-4, the J call TRBJ2-2; D remains ambiguous. The CDR3 is made up of 14 amino acids. Trimming took 2 bases from V and 5 from J, leaving 9 bases between them. Here the CDR3 DNA reads TGTGCCAGCAGTTTAATTGGTGGGACCGGGGAGCTGTTTTTT. Translating gives CASSLIGGTGELFF.

This clonotype was found a few times. V usage is TRBV20-1 and J usage is TRBJ2-5; the match to TRBD1 covers 8 bases. This CDR3 has 13 residues. The germline V gene has CDR1 DFQATT and CDR2 SNEGSKA (reference sequence). Losses at the gene ends were 6 bases for V and 4 bases for J; bases not matched to a gene: 7. In nucleotides, the CDR3 is TGCAGTGCCCGACAGGACAGGGCAGAGACCCAGTACTTC. Translating gives CSARQDRAETQYF.

This clonotype was counted many times. V is TRBV7-6 and J is TRBJ2-7, with D perhaps matching TRBD1 (6 bases). The germline V gene encodes CDR1 SGHVS and CDR2 FNYEAQ. The CDR3 spans 16 residues. The V and J ends lost 2 bases and 6 bases respectively, with 20 bases between them. CDR3 loop: CASSLTPLDRDGEQYF. Here the CDR3 DNA reads TGTGCCAGCAGCTTAACCCCTCTGGACAGAGACGGCGAGCAGTACTTC. Combining the CDR3 with reference TRBV7-6 and TRBJ2-7 gives the whole variable domain GAGVSQSPRYKVTKRGQDVALRCDPISGHVSLYWYRQALGQGPEFLTYFNYEAQQDKSGLPNDRFSAERPEGSISTLTIQRTEQRDSAMYRCASSLTPLDRDGEQYFGPGTRLTVT.

The sample holds a few counts of this clonotype. This rearrangement joins TRBV20-1 to TRBJ2-7; perhaps TRBD2 as D (6 bases). Per the germline V gene, CDR1 is DFQATT and CDR2 is SNEGSKA (reference sequence). This CDR3 has 11 residues. V dropped 6 bases and J dropped 7 bases, with 13 bases sitting between them. CDR3 nucleotides: TGCAGTGCAAGACTAGTGCGGGAGCAGTACGTC. This sequence encodes CSARLVREQYV.